The rows below give T cell receptor beta chains drawn from one sample of a study of blood T cell repertoires in COVID-19. The protocol was immunoSEQ multiplex PCR, while the TCRdb copy is restricted to in-frame clones and leaves out a portion. The sample gives 200,000 to 250,000 clones, roughly nine tenths of which show up once; approximately 12% is in the top ten. Sequenced sample: peripheral blood. All receptors come from a woman between 18 and 29 years old who had recovered from COVID-19. The conserved cysteine and the conserved F or W are not part of the CDR3 here.

TRBV29-1	SGEIATSYNEQF
TRBV7-9	ASSLGTGNTEAF
TRBV20-1	SASDGSYGYT
TRBV2	ASSELGGNTGELF
TRBV3-1/TRBV3-2	ASSQYPSGSFYEQY
TRBV19	ASSTSYGGAHEQY
TRBV10-3	ATLADLSYNEQF
TRBV4-3	ASSQDSASTGELF
TRBV12-3/TRBV12-4	ASRASLATEAF
TRBV6-5	ASRPSGGNYEQY
TRBV5-5	ASSPLTGTTSNYGYT
TRBV4-1	ASSQRVVGFF
TRBV19	ASSIEGTGNEQF
TRBV6-1	ASSEAARDEQY
TRBV7-9	ASSFGLAGVGADNEQF
TRBV3-1/TRBV3-2	ASSQDREGFNEQF
TRBV12-3/TRBV12-4	ASSFGLKSEQF
TRBV19	ASRNTGSSYEQY
TRBV7-7	ASSLGQGTGNTIY
TRBV24-1	ATSGGDNEQF
TRBV4-2	ASSPHGGRDSYEQY
TRBV19	ASLKRGTDTQY
TRBV7-2	ASSLYQGNTGELF
TRBV4-3	ASSQGRERDTQY
TRBV18	ASSPFSGVSAEQY
TRBV9	ASSVTGVGDYGYT
TRBV6-2/TRBV6-3	ASSTGTQRYEQY
TRBV5-1	ASSSSHEQF
TRBV10-2	ASRDSAKNIQY
TRBV3-1/TRBV3-2	ASSQVPANEKLF
TRBV6-4	ASSDQAGSYNEQF
TRBV23-1	ASNPGQGSTDTQY
TRBV9	ASRAGTEETQY
TRBV4-3	ASSRVGQGWNNEQF
TRBV30	AWSVLIDQPQH
TRBV30	AWRLAGGHNEQF
TRBV7-2	ASSLVSGGYNEQF
TRBV19	ASSTRDRGRQDTQY
TRBV19	ASSIGIADTYEQY
TRBV6-5	ASSSIGQGPTYEQY